Presented here are 19 T cell receptor beta chains from one specimen sequenced in a study of blood T cell repertoires in COVID-19 (dated by TCRdb to about 2020). Library method: the immunoSEQ multiplex PCR assay. Here the immuneACCESS table is served through TCRdb, limited to in-frame sequences with V and J called. Missing clones are a known gap in these copies; in checked studies unresolved V genes cover under half, and the rest lacks a known reason. The sample records nearly 85,000 clones, about four fifths of which are singletons. 17% of the sample rests with the top ten. Specimen: peripheral blood. The receptors stem from a woman aged 55-75 years with acute or convalescent COVID-19.

The chain carries TRBV5-1 and TRBJ1-2; TRBD1 agrees at 10 bases. The germline gives CDR1 SGHRS, CDR2 YFSETQ. The V gene end was trimmed by 4 bases and the J gene end by 8 bases; junction bases not matched to a gene: 17. The CDR3 sequence is 17 residues long. This chain's CDR3 is CASSLRPSGQGKGGYTF. CDR3 sequence (DNA): TGCGCCAGCAGCCTCCGTCCCTCGGGACAGGGGAAGGGAGGCTACACCTTC.

V usage is TRBV6-5 and J usage is TRBJ2-2; D remains ambiguous. Trimming took 8 bases from V and 5 from J, leaving 9 bases between them. CDR1 is MNHEY, CDR2 SVGAGI, per germline. The CDR3 spans 12 residues. The CDR3 is CASSLRTGELFF. Here the CDR3 DNA reads TGTGCCAGCTCCCTTAGAACCGGGGAGCTGTTTTTT.

This clone has only one observation. Here the CDR3 DNA reads TGTGCCATCAGTGAGCCAGACAATGAGCAGTTCTTC. Translated, it gives CAISEPDNEQFF. V usage is TRBV10-3 and J usage is TRBJ2-1; D remains ambiguous. Trimming removed 2 bases from V and 5 bases from J, with 4 bases in between. The CDR3 covers 12 residues. Germline V gene lookup returns CDR1 ENHRY and CDR2 SYGVKD.

The chain has TRBV19 and TRBJ1-5, with D uncertain. Per germline, CDR1 LNHDA and CDR2 SQIVND (reference sequence). The CDR3 has 13 amino acids. Trimming took 1 base from V and 6 from J, leaving 7 bases between them. The CDR3 reads CASSIGHSQPQHF. For the CDR3, the DNA is TGTGCCAGTAGTATAGGACATAGTCAGCCCCAGCATTTT.

The gene calls are TRBV11-3 and TRBJ2-1; 11 bases agree with TRBD2. V was pared by 5 bases and J by 3 bases, with 0 bases of the junction left unmatched. The CDR3 totals 14 residues. Germline loops: CDR1 SGHNT, CDR2 YENEEA. The DNA for the CDR3 is TGTGCCAGCAGCCTAGCGGGAGGCTACAATGAGCAGTTCTTC. Residues: CASSLAGGYNEQFF.

The V call is TRBV7-9, the J call TRBJ1-3; D is ambiguous. The CDR3 totals 13 residues. Germline lookup yields CDR1 SEHNR and CDR2 FQNEAQ (reference sequence). Trimming took off 6 bases at V and 2 bases at J, with 8 bases between the two ends. CDR3 sequence (DNA): TGTGCCAGCAGTCGAAGCACTGGAAACACCATATATTTT. Residues: CASSRSTGNTIYF.

The genes are TRBV3-1 (or the pseudogene TRBV3-2) and TRBJ1-6; no firm D call. From germline, CDR1 is LGHDT and CDR2 YNNKEL (reference sequence). There are 17 residues in the CDR3. V was shortened by 1 base and J by 4 bases, with 14 bases between the two germline ends. The CDR3 region is CASSQATTRFYNSPLHF. The DNA of the CDR3 is TGTGCCAGCAGCCAAGCCACCACCAGATTTTATAATTCACCCCTCCACTTT.

The chain carries TRBV6-2 or TRBV6-3 and TRBJ1-1, with D possibly TRBD1 on 6 matching bases. The V gene's germline CDR1 is MNHEY and CDR2 SVGEGT. V lost 5 bases and J 3 bases, leaving 19 bases between the germline ends. This CDR3 contains 16 residues. CDR3 DNA sequence: TGTGCCAGCAGTCGAGCCGGGGTAGGGGGGGACACTGAAGCTTTCTTT. This translates into CASSRAGVGGDTEAFF.

This chain uses TRBV19 with TRBJ2-4; 10 bases are shared with TRBD2. With V trimmed by 7 bases and J by 5 bases, 8 bases remained unmatched. The CDR3 has 15 amino acids. CDR1 and CDR2 from the germline V gene are LNHDA and SQIVND (reference sequence). In DNA, the CDR3 is TGTGCCAGTAAATCCTCTCTAGCGGGGGAAAACATTCAGTACTTC. Protein: CASKSSLAGENIQYF.

V usage is TRBV5-1 and J usage is TRBJ1-1; the match to TRBD1 covers 7 bases. The junction had 10 bases not matched to a gene; V was cut back by 0 bases and J by 11 bases. This CDR3 is built from 14 residues. Germline CDR1 and CDR2: SGHRS and YFSETQ. In nucleotides, the CDR3 is TGCGCCAGCAGCTTGGCCAGGGGGTCCGACGGTGCTTTCTTT. This translates into CASSLARGSDGAFF.

This clone was detected once. The rearrangement links TRBV11-3 to TRBJ1-4; D is undetermined. CDR1 is SGHNT and CDR2 is YENEEA in the germline V gene. The CDR3 length is 15 residues. The ends were cut back, 1 base at V and 8 bases at J, with 14 bases in the middle. The CDR3 here is CASSLVPEGREKLFF. The CDR3 DNA reads as TGTGCCAGCAGCTTAGTTCCGGAGGGTCGGGAAAAACTGTTTTTT.

This sequence joins TRBV5-6 and TRBJ1-2, with D perhaps matching TRBD1 (6 bases). CDR1 is SGHDT and CDR2 is YYEEEE in the germline V gene. Trimming pared 4 bases from V and 4 bases from J, leaving 14 bases between. This CDR3 comprises 14 residues. For the CDR3, the DNA is TGTGCCAGCAGCACAACGACAGGTTCCTATGGCTACACCTTC. Translating gives CASSTTTGSYGYTF.

This chain links TRBV5-1 with TRBJ2-3; 8 nucleotides line up with TRBD1. After removal of 4 bases from V and 4 bases from J, the junction contained 8 bases not matched to a gene. Looked up from germline, CDR1 is SGHRS and CDR2 is YFSETQ. The CDR3 has 15 residues. In nucleotides, the CDR3 is TGCGCCAGCAGCCCTGGACAGGGAGCTCCAGATACGCAGTATTTT. Translation: CASSPGQGAPDTQYF.

This clone was seen only a few times. The chain joins TRBV5-1 to TRBJ2-5, with 10 nucleotides matching TRBD1. There are 14 residues in the CDR3. V lost 5 bases and J lost 5; bases outside the gene matches: 6. Per germline, CDR1 SGHRS and CDR2 YFSETQ. The DNA for the CDR3 is TGCGCCAGCAGGGGACAGGGGTTCGGGGAGACCCAGTACTTC. Its translation is CASRGQGFGETQYF.

This chain connects TRBV7-3 to TRBJ2-3; TRBD1 might be the D (6 bases). This CDR3 is built from 13 residues. The germline V gene has CDR1 SGHTA and CDR2 FQGTGA. V shed 4 bases and J shed 5 bases, with 10 bases lying between them. CDR3 residues: CASSSGTLDTQYF. In nucleotides, the CDR3 is TGTGCCAGCAGCTCCGGGACACTAGATACGCAGTATTTT.

V usage is TRBV19 and J usage is TRBJ1-5; D gene ambiguous. V gave up 4 bases and J gave up 0 bases, with 13 bases separating them. The CDR3 runs to 16 residues. Germline V gene lookup returns CDR1 LNHDA and CDR2 SQIVND (reference sequence). CDR3 protein: CASSSSGRISNQPQHF. The DNA for the CDR3 is TGTGCCAGTAGTAGCTCGGGAAGGATTAGCAATCAGCCCCAGCATTTT.

The chain is built from TRBV5-1 and TRBJ2-5; 7 bases agree with TRBD2. Germline values: CDR1 SGHRS, CDR2 YFSETQ. This CDR3 is 15 amino acids long. V trimming: 7 bases; J trimming: 1 base; junction bases outside the gene matches: 10. CDR3 DNA: TGCGCCAGCCTAGACATCCCGGGGGGCCAAGAGACCCAGTACTTC. It codes for CASLDIPGGQETQYF. The whole variable domain, remainder taken from reference TRBV5-1 and TRBJ2-5, is KAGVTQTPRYLIKTRGQQVTLSCSPISGHRSVSWYQQTPGQGLQFLFEYFSETQRNKGNFPGRFSGRQFSNSRSEMNVSTLELGDSALYLCASLDIPGGQETQYFGPGTRLLVL.

J is TRBJ2-1 and V is TRBV6-2 or TRBV6-3; 9 bases are a match to TRBD2. CDR1 is MNHEY, CDR2 SVGEGT, per germline. This CDR3 has 15 residues. V lost 0 bases and J lost 8; bases outside the gene matches: 5. The CDR3 sequence is CASSYSTRTSDEQFF. CDR3 nucleotides: TGTGCCAGCAGTTACTCAACTCGGACTAGCGATGAGCAGTTCTTC.

The chain joins TRBV7-2 to TRBJ1-1; possibly TRBD1 for D (5 bases). Germline lookup yields CDR1 SGHTA and CDR2 FQGNSA. The CDR3 has 14 amino acids. V was trimmed by 5 bases and J by 0 bases, leaving 10 bases between them. The CDR3 loop reads CASSPGGLNTEAFF. The CDR3 coding sequence is TGTGCCAGCAGCCCGGGGGGATTGAACACTGAAGCTTTCTTT.